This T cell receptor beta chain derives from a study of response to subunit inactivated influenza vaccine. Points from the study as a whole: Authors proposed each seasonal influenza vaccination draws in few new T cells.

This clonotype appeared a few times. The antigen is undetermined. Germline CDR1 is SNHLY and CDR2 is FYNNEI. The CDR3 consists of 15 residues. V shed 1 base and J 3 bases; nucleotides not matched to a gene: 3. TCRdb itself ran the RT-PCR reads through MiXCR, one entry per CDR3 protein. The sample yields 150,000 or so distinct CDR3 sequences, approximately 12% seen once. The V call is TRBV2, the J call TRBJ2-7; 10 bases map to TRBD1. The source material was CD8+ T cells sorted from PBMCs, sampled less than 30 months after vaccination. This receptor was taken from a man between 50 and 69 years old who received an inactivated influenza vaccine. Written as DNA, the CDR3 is TGTGCCAGCAGTGAAGAGGGGACAGGGGTCTACGAGCAGTACTTC. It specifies CASSEEGTGVYEQYF.